One sample yielded the 7 T cell receptor beta chains listed below, sequenced in a study. In TCRdb, the RT-PCR reads were re-called with MiXCR into one record per CDR3 protein. The table lists more than 550,000 distinct CDR3 sequences, 11% to 15% of them singletons. Material: memory CD4+ T cells from blood. The receptors originated from a female donor in good health, serving as a healthy control.

This chain uses TRBV20-1 with TRBJ1-1; TRBD1 matches 9 bases. The V gene's germline CDR1 is DFQATT and CDR2 SNEGSKA (reference sequence). This CDR3 is built from 17 residues. V lost 3 bases to trimming and J lost 2 bases; unmatched junction nucleotides: 13. The CDR3: CSASDTHRGHFNTEAFF. The CDR3 nucleotides read TGCAGTGCTAGCGACACTCACAGGGGGCATTTCAACACTGAAGCTTTCTTT.

The sample holds many counts of this clonotype. This chain links TRBV3-1 with TRBJ2-1; 12 bases match TRBD2. Germline V gene data show CDR1 as LGHDT and CDR2 as YNNKEL (reference sequence). This CDR3 has 15 amino acids. V trimming: 3 bases; J trimming: 9 bases; junction bases outside the gene matches: 6. CDR3 in amino acids: CASSQLAGGTGEQFF. Written as DNA, the CDR3 is TGTGCCAGCAGCCAGCTAGCGGGAGGGACGGGTGAGCAGTTCTTC.

This chain joins TRBV7-7 and TRBJ2-1; TRBD2 matches 10 bases. Germline values: CDR1 SSHAT, CDR2 FNYEAQ (reference sequence). With V trimmed by 3 bases and J by 7 bases, 9 bases remained unmatched. The CDR3 is 16 amino acids. The CDR3 coding sequence is TGTGCCAGCAGCTTGAGTCTAGCGGGAGCGTTGAATGAGCAGTTCTTC. As protein: CASSLSLAGALNEQFF.

This clonotype has just a few counts. The chain combines TRBV6-2 or TRBV6-3 with TRBJ1-1; 8 bases align to TRBD1. Germline CDR1 MNHEY, CDR2 SVGEGT. The CDR3 covers 13 residues. After removal of 8 bases from V and 6 bases from J, the junction contained 8 bases not matched to a gene. CDR3 amino acids: CASRTGGISEAFF. CDR3 DNA sequence: TGTGCCAGCCGCACAGGGGGAATCTCTGAAGCTTTCTTT.

J is TRBJ1-6 and V is TRBV12-3 or TRBV12-4; 9 nucleotides align to TRBD1. The CDR3 runs to 15 residues. After removal of 7 bases from V and 9 bases from J, the junction contained 10 bases not matched to a gene. The CDR3 sequence is CASTVDRGVGSPLHF. In DNA form, the CDR3 reads TGTGCCAGCACCGTGGACAGGGGAGTGGGTTCACCCCTCCACTTT.

This clonotype was picked up a small number of times. This rearrangement joins TRBV20-1 to TRBJ2-1; 7 bases align to TRBD1. The CDR3 length is 14 residues. Per the germline V gene, CDR1 is DFQATT and CDR2 is SNEGSKA (reference sequence). The ends lost 0 bases at V and 9 bases at J; junction bases unmatched: 8. CDR3 in amino acids: CSARDPKGGGEQFF. The CDR3 coding sequence is TGCAGTGCTAGAGATCCGAAAGGGGGCGGTGAGCAGTTCTTC.

This clonotype turned up a few times. The chain has TRBV15 and TRBJ2-7; 9 bases match TRBD1. V lost 4 bases and J lost 6; bases outside the gene matches: 10. The CDR3 loop spans 15 amino acids. Germline V gives CDR1 LNHNV, CDR2 YYDKDF (reference sequence). This CDR3 reads CATSTSGTGSGEQYF. CDR3 nucleotide sequence: TGTGCCACCAGCACATCCGGGACAGGGAGTGGCGAGCAGTACTTC.